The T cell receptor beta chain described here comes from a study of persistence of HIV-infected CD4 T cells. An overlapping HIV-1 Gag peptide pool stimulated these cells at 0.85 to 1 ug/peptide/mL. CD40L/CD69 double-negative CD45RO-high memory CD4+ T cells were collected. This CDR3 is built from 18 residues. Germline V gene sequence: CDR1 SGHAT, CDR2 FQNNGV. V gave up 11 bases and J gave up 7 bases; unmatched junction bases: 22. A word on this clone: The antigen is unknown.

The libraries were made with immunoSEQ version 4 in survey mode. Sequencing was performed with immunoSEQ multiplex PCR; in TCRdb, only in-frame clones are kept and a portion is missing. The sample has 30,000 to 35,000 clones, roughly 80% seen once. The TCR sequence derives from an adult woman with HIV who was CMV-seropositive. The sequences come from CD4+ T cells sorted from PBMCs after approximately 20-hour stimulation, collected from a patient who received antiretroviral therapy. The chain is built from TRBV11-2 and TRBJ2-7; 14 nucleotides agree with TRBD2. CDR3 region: CASSSGTSGSRGSGEQYF. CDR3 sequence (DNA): TGTGCCTCATCGAGTGGGACTAGCGGGAGTAGGGGTTCGGGTGAGCAGTACTTC. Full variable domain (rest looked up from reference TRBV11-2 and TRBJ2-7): EAGVAQSPRYKIIEKRQSVAFWCNPISGHATLYWYQQILGQGPKLLIQFQNNGVVDDSQLPKDRFSAERLKGVDSTLKIQPAKLEDSAVYLCASSSGTSGSRGSGEQYFGPGTRLTVT.